The next 24 T cell receptor beta chains were all read from a single sample in a study of response to subunit inactivated influenza vaccine. MiXCR was run by TCRdb on the RT-PCR reads, yielding one entry per CDR3 protein. The sample carries around 480,000 distinct CDR3 sequences, about 15% recorded once. Material: CD4+ T cells sorted from PBMCs, obtained roughly 24 months after vaccination. The receptors originated from a man aged 50-75 years who received an inactivated influenza vaccine.

This clonotype was found a few times. The chain employs TRBV12-3 or TRBV12-4 and TRBJ2-1; D not resolved. V was pared by 5 bases and J by 8 bases, with 10 bases between. The CDR3 sequence is 12 residues long. In DNA form, the CDR3 reads TGTGCCAGCAGTCTTAGGGTCGATGAGCAGTTCTTC. This gives the protein CASSLRVDEQFF.

Only a few counts were recorded for this clonotype. The rearrangement uses TRBV27 and TRBJ2-7; 9 positions match TRBD1. Germline V gene data show CDR1 as MNHEY and CDR2 as SMNVEV (reference sequence). The CDR3 consists of 15 residues. The V and J ends lost 6 bases and 2 bases, in that order; junction bases with no gene match: 8. This CDR3 reads CASSLGTGIPYEQYF. CDR3 nucleotides: TGTGCCAGCAGCTTAGGGACAGGGATTCCCTACGAGCAGTACTTC.

Here the CDR3 reads CSAGPNAQETQYF. CDR3 in DNA: TGCAGCGCTGGACCTAACGCGCAAGAGACCCAGTACTTC. The genes are TRBV29-1 and TRBJ2-5; D gene unclear. V lost 7 bases, J lost 2 bases, and 14 bases lay in between. CDR3 size: 13 residues. CDR1 is SQVTM and CDR2 is ANQGSEA in the germline V gene.

The gene calls are TRBV11-1 and TRBJ2-7; 8 bases fit TRBD2. CDR3 length equals 15 residues. Per germline, CDR1 SGHAT and CDR2 FQDESV (reference sequence). Unmatched junction bases numbered 9, after V lost 5 bases and J lost 3 bases. The CDR3 is CASSQTGTSGYEQYF. The CDR3 DNA is TGTGCCAGCAGCCAAACCGGGACTAGTGGCTACGAGCAGTACTTC.

At least ten counts were recorded for this clonotype. The CDR3 protein is CASSPDLAGATGELFF. The CDR3 DNA reads TGTGCCAGCAGCCCTGATCTAGCGGGGGCAACCGGGGAGCTGTTTTTT. The rearrangement uses TRBV28 and TRBJ2-2, with TRBD2 matching over 10 bases. This CDR3 region has 16 residues. V shed 6 bases and J 5 bases; nucleotides not matched to a gene: 9. Germline assignment: CDR1 MDHEN and CDR2 SYDVKM.

Only a few counts were recorded for this clonotype. The gene calls are TRBV10-3 and TRBJ1-2; maybe TRBD1 (5 bases). The CDR3 totals 16 residues. Germline assignment: CDR1 ENHRY and CDR2 SYGVKD. Between the trimmed V and J ends, which lost 4 bases and 0 bases, there was a span of 15 bases. The CDR3 protein is CAISGMLLGANYGYTF. In nucleotides, the CDR3 is TGTGCCATCAGTGGAATGTTGCTAGGGGCTAACTATGGCTACACCTTC.

This sequence joins TRBV4-3 and TRBJ1-2; TRBD1 might be the D (6 bases). The germline gives CDR1 LGHNA, CDR2 YSLEER. Trimming pared 0 bases from V and 7 bases from J, leaving 12 bases between. This CDR3 comprises 14 residues. This CDR3 reads CASSQDWTVGGYTF. As DNA, the CDR3 is TGCGCCAGCAGCCAAGATTGGACAGTAGGTGGCTACACCTTC.

The chain employs TRBV10-3 and TRBJ2-1; D unresolved. Between the trimmed V and J ends, which lost 8 bases and 2 bases, there was a span of 7 bases. Germline V gives CDR1 ENHRY, CDR2 SYGVKD. The CDR3 covers 12 residues. The CDR3 region has the DNA TGTGCCATCGGGGAACCCTACAATGAGCAGTTCTTC. This encodes CAIGEPYNEQFF.

This clonotype turned up a few times. This chain uses TRBV4-1 with TRBJ1-5; 8 bases line up with TRBD1. The length of the CDR3 is 16 residues. CDR1 is MGHRA, CDR2 YSYEKL, per germline. After removal of 4 bases from V and 3 bases from J, the junction contained 8 bases not matched to a gene. CDR3 in amino acids: CASSPSDRAFNQPQHF. CDR3 sequence (DNA): TGCGCCAGCAGCCCTTCGGACAGGGCCTTCAATCAGCCCCAGCATTTT.

In its sample, this clonotype was seen a few times. The chain joins TRBV3-1 to TRBJ2-2, with 7 bases fitting TRBD2. The junction had 10 bases not matched to a gene; V was cut back by 4 bases and J by 5 bases. Per germline, CDR1 LGHDT and CDR2 YNNKEL (reference sequence). The CDR3 has 16 residues. CDR3 amino acids: CASSRIAGRTTGELFF. The CDR3 coding sequence is TGTGCCAGCAGCCGGATAGCGGGCAGAACGACCGGGGAGCTGTTTTTT.

This sequence joins TRBV27 and TRBJ1-2, with unresolved D. The CDR3 has 14 amino acids. The ends were cut back, 5 bases at V and 4 bases at J, with 14 bases in the middle. Per the germline V gene, CDR1 is MNHEY and CDR2 is SMNVEV (reference sequence). The CDR3: CASSPRAESYGYTF. The CDR3 coding sequence is TGTGCCAGCAGTCCCCGGGCAGAATCCTATGGCTACACCTTC.

This clonotype has ten or more counts. The gene calls are TRBV5-1 and TRBJ2-7; 10 nucleotides match TRBD1. With V trimmed by 4 bases and J by 7 bases, 8 bases remained unmatched. Germline CDR1 is SGHRS and CDR2 is YFSETQ. The length of the CDR3 is 14 residues. CDR3 DNA sequence: TGCGCCAGCAGCACTCCGGACAGGGGGGATGAGCAGTACTTC. Its protein is CASSTPDRGDEQYF.

In this sample, this clonotype turned up a few times. The chain recombines TRBV6-5 with TRBJ1-1, with TRBD1 matching 7 bases. Unmatched junction bases numbered 19, after V lost 4 bases and J lost 5 bases. The CDR3 length is 18 residues. Germline CDR1 is MNHEY and CDR2 is SVGAGI. The CDR3 region has the DNA TGTGCCAGCAGTTCCGACAGAGTTAGGGGGCAAGGTGGGACTGAAGCTTTCTTT. This codes for CASSSDRVRGQGGTEAFF.

A word on this clonotype: At one end, the junction sequence differs from germline, possibly due to a read error. The chain employs TRBV7-9 and TRBJ2-2; 8 bases map to TRBD1. This CDR3 comprises 16 residues. Germline assignment: CDR1 SEHNR and CDR2 FQNEAQ (reference sequence). CDR3 DNA: TGTGCCAGCAGCTTAACGGACAGGGCGAGCACCGGGGAGTTGTTTTTT. Translated: CASSLTDRASTGELFF.

The CDR3 spells CARAGTGDGELFF. DNA of the CDR3: TGCGCCAGGGCCGGGACAGGGGACGGGGAGCTGTTTTTT. The chain combines TRBV10-2 with TRBJ2-2; the match to TRBD1 covers 10 bases. The CDR3 contains 13 residues. Germline CDR1 reads WSHSY; CDR2 reads SAAADI. Germline trimming cut 9 bases from V and 7 bases from J; bases unmatched to any gene: 5.

This clonotype was observed at least ten times. The J gene is TRBJ2-2, the V gene TRBV5-1, with TRBD1 identical over 12 bases. The CDR3 contains 15 residues. Germline CDR1 and CDR2: SGHRS and YFSETQ. J gave up 7 bases and V 2 bases, and 3 bases lay outside the gene matches. CDR3 in amino acids: CASSFGTGGSGELFF. CDR3 DNA: TGCGCCAGCAGCTTCGGGACAGGGGGCAGCGGGGAGCTGTTTTTT.

This clonotype was recorded a few times. The chain recombines TRBV9 with TRBJ2-2, with D possibly being TRBD2 (6 bases). Germline V lookup: CDR1 SGDLS, CDR2 YYNGEE. This CDR3 has 14 amino acids. V was cut by 5 bases and J by 6 bases, with 14 bases left in between. CDR3 amino acids: CASREGQGPGELFF. For the CDR3, the DNA is TGTGCCAGCAGGGAGGGGCAAGGACCCGGGGAGCTGTTTTTT.

The chain combines TRBV3-1 with TRBJ2-1; no definite D call. Germline CDR1 is LGHDT and CDR2 is YNNKEL (reference sequence). V shed 0 bases and J shed 6 bases, with 6 bases lying between them. The CDR3 length is 13 residues. The CDR3 here is CASSQDHRNEQFF. CDR3 DNA sequence: TGTGCCAGCAGCCAAGATCATCGCAATGAGCAGTTCTTC.

There are many counts of this clonotype. This sequence joins TRBV29-1 and TRBJ2-3; D gene uncertain. This CDR3 contains 12 residues. The V end was cut by 7 bases, the J end by 4 bases, with 12 bases between. Per the germline V gene, CDR1 is SQVTM and CDR2 is ANQGSEA. As DNA, the CDR3 is TGCAGCGCCCTAGGAAGCGCAGATACGCAGTATTTT. Translation gives CSALGSADTQYF.

This clonotype was detected a few times. The chain joins TRBV9 to TRBJ1-5; D gene ambiguous. V was clipped by 4 bases and J by 2 bases, with 13 bases between them. The CDR3 sequence is 15 residues long. CDR1 and CDR2 from the germline V gene are SGDLS and YYNGEE. The CDR3 sequence is CASSRDPLGNQPQHF. Written as DNA, the CDR3 is TGTGCCAGCAGCCGCGACCCCTTGGGCAATCAGCCCCAGCATTTT.

This clonotype was seen many times. The genes are TRBV12-3 or TRBV12-4 and TRBJ1-5; D possibly corresponds to TRBD1 (5 bases). The CDR3 runs to 13 residues. Trimming removed 7 bases at V and 3 bases at J, with 10 bases between. The DNA for the CDR3 is TGTGCCAGCAACCTCGGACACAATCAGCCCCAGCATTTT. Amino acid sequence: CASNLGHNQPQHF.

This clonotype appeared many times. The genes are TRBV4-1 and TRBJ2-3, with TRBD2 matching 8 bases. From germline, CDR1 is MGHRA and CDR2 YSYEKL. V trimming: 2 bases; J trimming: 1 base; junction bases outside the gene matches: 8. The CDR3 consists of 17 residues. CDR3 bases: TGCGCCAGCAGCCAACCGGGACTAGGGTTGCGCACAGATACGCAGTATTTT. It encodes CASSQPGLGLRTDTQYF.

This clonotype was picked up a small number of times. This chain connects TRBV7-2 to TRBJ2-7, with D possibly being TRBD2 (6 bases). Trimming removed 3 bases from V and 3 bases from J, with 15 bases in between. From germline, CDR1 is SGHTA and CDR2 FQGNSA. The CDR3 extends over 15 amino acids. The CDR3 region has the DNA TGTGCCAGCAGCTTGCGAGGAGGGGACGGCTACGAGCAGTACTTC. This gives the protein CASSLRGGDGYEQYF.

The chain combines TRBV27 with TRBJ2-5; D might be TRBD1 or TRBD2, each matching 5 bases. Germline CDR1 MNHEY, CDR2 SMNVEV (reference sequence). The CDR3 sequence is 15 residues long. V dropped 5 bases and J dropped 4 bases, with 17 bases sitting between them. The CDR3 loop is CASSQGPTPTETQYF. The CDR3, as DNA: TGTGCCAGCAGTCAGGGACCGACTCCGACAGAGACCCAGTACTTC.